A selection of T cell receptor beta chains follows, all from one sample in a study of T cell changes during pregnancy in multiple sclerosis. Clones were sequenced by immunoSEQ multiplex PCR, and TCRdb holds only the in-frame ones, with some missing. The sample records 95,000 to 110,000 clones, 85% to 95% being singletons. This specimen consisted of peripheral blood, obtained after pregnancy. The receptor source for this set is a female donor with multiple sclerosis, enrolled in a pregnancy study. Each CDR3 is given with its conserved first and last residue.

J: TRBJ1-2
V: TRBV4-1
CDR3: CASSLRQGLGGYTF

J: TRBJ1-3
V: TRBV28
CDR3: CASTWSSSGNTIYF

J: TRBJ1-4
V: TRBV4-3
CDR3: CASSPPPGAFATNEKLFF

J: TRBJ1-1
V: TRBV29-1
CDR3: CSATTGVNTEAFF

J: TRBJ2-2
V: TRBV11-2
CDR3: CASSLGQGANTGELFF

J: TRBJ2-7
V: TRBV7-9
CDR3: CASSEPVSGQGNYEQYF

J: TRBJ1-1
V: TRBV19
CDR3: CASRWGAEAFF

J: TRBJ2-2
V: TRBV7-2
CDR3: CASSSSGTGELFF

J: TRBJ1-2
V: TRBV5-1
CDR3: CASSVDRGDLYGYTF

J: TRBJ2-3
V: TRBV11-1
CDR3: CASSPGTSGRRADTQYF

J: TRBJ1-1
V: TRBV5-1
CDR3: CASSYNTNRGKEGSEAFF

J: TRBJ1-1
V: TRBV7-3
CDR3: CASSPRDRGSNTEAFF

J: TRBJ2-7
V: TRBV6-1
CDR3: CASSEGPDSYEQYF

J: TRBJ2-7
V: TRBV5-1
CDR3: CASSSPTGAYEQYF

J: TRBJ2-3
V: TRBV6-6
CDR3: CASSYSTHTDTQYF

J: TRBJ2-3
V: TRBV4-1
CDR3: CASSPNSYTDTQYF

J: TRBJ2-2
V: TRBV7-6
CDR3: CASSAPGQGSNTGELFF

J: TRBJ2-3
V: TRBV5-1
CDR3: CASSFGSGVADTQYF

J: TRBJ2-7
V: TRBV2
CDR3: CASTRDRGPYEQYF

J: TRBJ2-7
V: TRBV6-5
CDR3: CASSYSIRGISEQYF

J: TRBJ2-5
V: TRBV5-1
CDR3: CASSRGPRGNQETQYF

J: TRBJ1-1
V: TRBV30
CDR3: CALAGGAFF

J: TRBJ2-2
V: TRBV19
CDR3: CASSLAGGTGELFF

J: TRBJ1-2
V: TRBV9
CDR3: CASSRQGERNYGYTF

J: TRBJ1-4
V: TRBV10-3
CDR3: CAISEHTGALLTNEKLFF

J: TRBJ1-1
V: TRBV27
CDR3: CASSLSPVNTEAFF

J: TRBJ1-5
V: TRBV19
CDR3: CASSPRDRDGQPQHF

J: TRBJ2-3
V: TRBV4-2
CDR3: CASSQVRSGGPRGDTQYF

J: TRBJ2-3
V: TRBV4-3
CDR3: CASSQAGGGTDTQYF

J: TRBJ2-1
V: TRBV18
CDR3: CASSPRTRSDEQFF

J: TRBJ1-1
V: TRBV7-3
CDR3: CASSPGAGSAFF

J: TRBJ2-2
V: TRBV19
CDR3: CASRGQGHTGELFF

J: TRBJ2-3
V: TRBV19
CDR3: CASSIKRGPADTQYF

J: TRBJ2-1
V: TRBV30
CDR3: CAWGGTSGRTYNEQFF